Included here is one T cell receptor beta chain sequence, with context. Clones were read by immunoSEQ multiplex PCR, and TCRdb kept only the in-frame ones, dropping some. The sample has 25,000 to 30,000 clones; about 91% are singletons. The entry originates in a study of T cells in tuberculosis. Time point in this sample: new active TB diagnosis, blood taken before or within 7 days of starting treatment. The CDR3 is 19 amino acids. The ends lost 6 bases at V and 4 bases at J; junction bases unmatched: 23. Germline lookup yields CDR1 WSHSY and CDR2 SAAADI. The sample consisted of PBMCs, taken at tuberculosis diagnosis. The receptor comes from an adult with tuberculosis. This chain connects TRBV10-2 to TRBJ2-7, with 8 positions matching TRBD2. This CDR3 is CASSGSRGVAGLIGYEQYF. In DNA form, the CDR3 reads TGCGCCAGCAGCGGCTCCCGTGGGGTAGCGGGGCTCATCGGTTACGAGCAGTACTTC.